Listed here are 17 T cell receptor beta chains from one sample, sequenced in a study of shared clonotypes between healthy human individuals. Data came from immunoSEQ multiplex PCR; TCRdb stores just in-frame clones and leaves some out. The sample lists some 700,000 clones, 90% seen once, with about 34% in the top ten. Sequenced: memory CD8+ T cells from PBMCs. This sample's subset: CD45RO+ cells pooled with CCR7-negative TemRA cells. The receptors come from a young man in good health. Some clones in this sample may be carry-over from other donors' samples.

The chain recombines TRBV30 with TRBJ2-1; D is possibly TRBD1 (6 bases). This CDR3 region has 15 residues. Trimming left V 2 bases short and J 7 bases short, with 18 bases between. Germline V gives CDR1 GTSNPN, CDR2 SVGIG (reference sequence). CDR3 residues: CAWSPGSWGRNEQFF. CDR3 nucleotide sequence: TGTGCCTGGAGTCCGGGAAGTTGGGGGCGAAATGAGCAGTTCTTC.

The chain links TRBV27 to TRBJ2-7, with D perhaps matching TRBD2 (6 bases). This CDR3 has 15 residues. Germline V gene data show CDR1 as MNHEY and CDR2 as SMNVEV (reference sequence). V lost 3 bases and J lost 4, with 16 bases in between. Here the CDR3 reads CASSLGSGVSYEQYF. As DNA, the CDR3 is TGTGCCAGCAGTTTGGGATCGGGGGTCTCATACGAGCAGTACTTC.

The CDR3 here is CASSLKGLPLSYEQYF. CDR3 DNA sequence: TGTGCCAGCAGTTTAAAGGGCCTCCCCCTCTCCTACGAGCAGTACTTC. This chain connects TRBV27 to TRBJ2-7, with no clear D. V was trimmed by 2 bases and J by 0 bases, leaving 14 bases between them. Germline lookup yields CDR1 MNHEY and CDR2 SMNVEV (reference sequence). CDR3 length equals 16 residues.

This rearrangement joins TRBV4-3 to TRBJ1-3; D is perhaps TRBD1 (5 bases). Germline V gives CDR1 LGHNA, CDR2 YSLEER. This CDR3 is 17 amino acids long. With 1 base removed from V and 0 bases from J, the gap between germline ends came to 13 bases. CDR3 sequence reads: CASSQGVGVSSGNTIYF. Here the CDR3 DNA reads TGCGCCAGCAGCCAAGGGGTAGGGGTTTCCTCTGGAAACACCATATATTTT.

V is TRBV7-9 and J is TRBJ1-3; D unclear. The germline V gene has CDR1 SEHNR and CDR2 FQNEAQ (reference sequence). Trimming stripped 5 bases from V and 2 bases from J, with 13 bases between. The CDR3 totals 15 residues. The CDR3, as DNA: TGTGCCAGCAGCGCGGGCCGCTCGGCTGGAAACACCATATATTTT. This sequence encodes CASSAGRSAGNTIYF. Complete variable domain (other parts from reference TRBV7-9 and TRBJ1-3): DTGVSQNPRHKITKRGQNVTFRCDPISEHNRLYWYRQTLGQGPEFLTYFQNEAQLEKSRLLSDRFSAERPKGSFSTLEIQRTEQGDSAMYLCASSAGRSAGNTIYFGEGSWLTVV.

The chain carries TRBV19 and TRBJ1-2, with D unresolved. Looked up from germline, CDR1 is LNHDA and CDR2 is SQIVND (reference sequence). The V gene lost 4 bases and the J gene lost 9 bases, with 12 bases spanning the gap. The CDR3 consists of 12 residues. CDR3 sequence (DNA): TGTGCCAGTAGTAACCGGGGAGAGAGCTACACCTTC. It specifies CASSNRGESYTF. The entire variable domain, with the rest obtained from reference TRBV19 and TRBJ1-2, is as follows: DGGITQSPKYLFRKEGQNVTLSCEQNLNHDAMYWYRQDPGQGLRLIYYSQIVNDFQKGDIAEGYSVSREKKESFPLTVTSAQKNPTAFYLCASSNRGESYTFGSGTRLTVV.

The chain carries TRBV6-6 and TRBJ1-1, with 11 bases matching TRBD1. Germline V lookup: CDR1 MNHNY, CDR2 SVGAGI (reference sequence). The junction had 7 bases not matched to a gene; V was cut back by 6 bases and J by 1 base. The CDR3 totals 16 residues. The CDR3 loop reads CASSRIGQGANTEAFF. The CDR3 DNA follows: TGTGCCAGCAGCAGAATCGGACAGGGGGCGAACACTGAAGCTTTCTTT.

The chain combines TRBV13 with TRBJ1-4; D not resolved. The germline CDR1 and CDR2 sequences are PRHDT and FYEKMQ (reference sequence). The V end was cut by 1 base, the J end by 3 bases, with 9 bases between. This CDR3 is 15 amino acids long. CDR3: CASSLEGRSNEKLFF. CDR3 DNA sequence: TGTGCCAGCAGCTTAGAAGGCAGATCTAATGAAAAACTGTTTTTT.

This chain uses TRBV19 with TRBJ2-3; D might be TRBD2 (5 bases). V dropped 3 bases and J dropped 6 bases, with 16 bases sitting between them. The CDR3 is made up of 15 amino acids. Germline assignment: CDR1 LNHDA and CDR2 SQIVND (reference sequence). The CDR3 spells CASSMTDGILDTQYF. CDR3 coding DNA: TGTGCCAGTAGTATGACCGACGGGATCCTTGATACGCAGTATTTT.

The chain recombines TRBV6-5 with TRBJ2-7; D is uncertain. The V gene lost 8 bases and the J gene lost 3 bases, with 14 bases spanning the gap. The CDR3 spans 13 residues. From germline, CDR1 is MNHEY and CDR2 SVGAGI. The CDR3 DNA reads as TGTGCCAGCGGGAACCAGGCACGCTACGAGCAGTACTTC. Encoded protein: CASGNQARYEQYF.

This chain uses TRBV7-2 with TRBJ2-1, with 16 nucleotides matching TRBD2. This CDR3 contains 18 residues. CDR1 is SGHTA and CDR2 is FQGNSA in the germline V gene. V shed 0 bases, J shed 5 bases, and the junction held 4 bases outside the gene matches. The CDR3 region has the DNA TGTGCCAGCAGCTTAGCGGGGGGGACTAGCGGGAGGGACAATGAGCAGTTCTTC. This gives the protein CASSLAGGTSGRDNEQFF.

The chain recombines TRBV28 with TRBJ2-1, with 11 bases identical to TRBD2. Germline values: CDR1 MDHEN, CDR2 SYDVKM. The V segment lost 6 bases and the J segment 8 bases; nucleotides outside the gene matches: 12. CDR3 length: 16 residues. The CDR3 DNA is TGTGCCAGCAGGGCCTTTTTAGCGGGAGGGTGGTATGAGCAGTTCTTC. This gives the protein CASRAFLAGGWYEQFF.

Only a few counts were recorded for this clone. J is TRBJ1-1 and V is TRBV28; D is undetermined. Germline CDR1 reads MDHEN; CDR2 reads SYDVKM. The CDR3 loop spans 13 amino acids. The germline V and J ends were trimmed by 7 bases and 1 base, with 10 bases remaining between them. The DNA for the CDR3 is TGTGCCAGCACCCTATTTGGGAACACTGAAGCTTTCTTT. It specifies CASTLFGNTEAFF.

The DNA of the CDR3 is TGTGCCAGCAGCCTCCCGTGGACGGCAATGAACACTGAAGCTTTCTTT. Protein product: CASSLPWTAMNTEAFF. The V and J genes are TRBV7-9 and TRBJ1-1; D is unresolved. There are 16 residues in the CDR3. V lost 5 bases and J lost 0, with 16 bases in between. Germline V gene data show CDR1 as SEHNR and CDR2 as FQNEAQ (reference sequence).

The V gene is TRBV6-6, the J gene TRBJ2-3; D unresolved. CDR1 is MNHNY and CDR2 is SVGAGI in the germline V gene (reference sequence). The CDR3 length is 14 residues. V was shortened by 1 base and J by 6 bases, with 11 bases between the two germline ends. The CDR3 here is CASSYLGIPDTQYF. In DNA, the CDR3 is TGTGCCAGCAGTTACTTGGGGATTCCCGATACGCAGTATTTT.

CDR3 DNA sequence: TGTGCCAGCAGTTTCCCCGGCGAGGGGCTCTCCTACGAGCAGTACTTC. Its protein is CASSFPGEGLSYEQYF. The chain is built from TRBV28 and TRBJ2-7, with D perhaps assigned TRBD1 or TRBD2 (5 bases each). V shed 3 bases and J shed 0 bases, with 15 bases lying between them. This CDR3 is 16 amino acids long. The germline V gene encodes CDR1 MDHEN and CDR2 SYDVKM.

The chain links TRBV6-6 to TRBJ2-7; no firm D call. The germline V gene has CDR1 MNHNY and CDR2 SVGAGI (reference sequence). CDR3 length equals 12 residues. Trimming cost V 5 bases and J 2 bases, with 7 bases left between them. The CDR3 DNA is TGTGCCAGCAGTGTCGGTACCTACGAGCAGTACTTC. The encoded protein is CASSVGTYEQYF.